The T cell receptor beta chain described here comes from a study of T cells in Graves' hyperthyroidism and ophthalmopathy (dated by TCRdb to the late 2010s). About the full investigation: Peripheral blood was collected at initial diagnosis, before any treatment. TCR Vbeta CDR3 sequencing of 130 to 150 peripheral blood samples (43 ophthalmopathy, 75 hyperthyroidism and roughly 17 progressor patients) is reported in the paper. A discovery cohort of about a hundred patients, about 43 with Graves' ophthalmopathy and about 58 with stable Graves' hyperthyroidism, was used to find distinguishing TCR V-J signatures. Once sampling was done, hyperthyroidism patients were given methimazole at a starting dose of 30 mg daily, whereas ophthalmopathy patients were given high-dose intravenous methylprednisolone. In about six Graves' hyperthyroidism patients, the study also compared T-cell repertoires from thyroid tissue with T-cell repertoires from blood. The 100 or so discovery patients were randomly split 7:3 into training and test sets. Prospective prediction of ophthalmopathy was tested in an independent validation cohort of 18 hyperthyroidism patients and around 16 patients who later progressed to ophthalmopathy.

Amplification of TCR beta CDR3 regions was carried out from RNA transcripts. For the first round of RT-PCR on the TCR CDR3, the HTBI primer set was used together with the Qiagen OneStep RT-PCR kit. A second multiplex PCR round built the libraries, followed by size selection and purification. Libraries were sequenced paired-end with 100 bp reads on an Illumina HiSeq2000. As for the original processing: Raw data were processed with SOAPnuke, discarding reads with adapters, uncalled bases, mean Phred below 15, or no exact constant-primer or identifier match. COPE v1.2.5 was used to merge the high-quality paired reads, and each unique nucleotide sequence was defined as a clonotype. MiTCR v1.1 was used to align the clonotypes against IMGT TRBV, TRBD and TRBJ reference segments. Only V-J combinations with frequency above 0.0001, covering 98% to 99.2% of repertoires, were analysed. A TCS score was defined as the ratio between F50 (clonal expansion) and ExV (chaos), using BLOSUM62-based TCRdist between CDR3 peptides within each V-J. Welch's t-statistics and random forest reduced just over 500 V-J features to roughly 13, which were used in a naive Bayes classifier (R e1071). Thyroid-blood repertoire similarity was quantified with the Morisita-Horn index. TCRdb reprocessing: public reads trimmed at Q25 with fastp, clones called with MiXCR, in-frame beta chains kept. When rows share a CDR3 protein, they turn into one entry using the most common DNA and genes. Here the V and J calls rest on TCRdb's processing, not on the authors' analysis. The sample contains around 720,000 distinct CDR3 sequences, about 35% of them found a single time. The biggest ten clones account for around 29% of the sample.

A patient counted as having stable Graves' hyperthyroidism if no progression to ophthalmopathy occurred over 18 months of follow-up. Hyperthyroidism patients were newly diagnosed, had a disease duration of under 2 months, and were aged 18 to 65 years. Exclusion was applied to patients with uncontrolled infections, other autoimmune diseases, pregnancy or lactation. Diagnoses relied on clinical symptoms, serum thyroxine and TRAb, thyroid ultrasound and orbital computed tomography. PBMCs were separated from roughly 10 ml of fresh peripheral blood using Ficoll-Paque density gradient centrifugation. Total RNA was extracted with Trizol reagent, and quality was checked on an Agilent 2100 Bioanalyzer. Beyond this particular receptor, the publication reports: In validation, the model predicted progression to ophthalmopathy a median of around 6.5 months before onset, with about 64% sensitivity and almost 75% specificity. In cross-validation, a model built on a 13 V-J signature told ophthalmopathy apart from stable hyperthyroidism with roughly 87% sensitivity and about 81% specificity, and in testing the same model reached 80%/75%. Most expanded thyroid clonotypes (frequency above 0.001) were also detected in blood, suggesting blood repertoires may reflect thyroid immune responses. Sample size was not statistically predetermined, and blinding of investigators to group allocation was not performed.

Worth noting for this clonotype: Its antigen is not yet known. It has no much larger one-base neighbor in the sample; base qualities were not kept.

This clonotype was sampled from a woman aged 40 to 50 with Graves' hyperthyroidism. The sequenced sample was blood.

This receptor has the CDR3 CASSLNPWGGETQYF. Read as DNA, the sequence is TGTGCCAGCAGCTTAAACCCCTGGGGGGGCGAGACCCAGTACTTC. Here the chain combines TRBV7-8 and TRBJ2-5; the best D guess is TRBD2, with 7 bases matching. V sheds 2 bases and J sheds 5 bases, leaving 15 bases between their ends. Via the germline V gene, CDR1 is SGHVS and CDR2 FQNEAQ. The CDR3 has 15 amino acids, counting the end cysteine and phenylalanine. Only the CDR3 DNA is retained, 45 bases long and in frame from the first base. This CDR3, with the reference TRBV7-8 and TRBJ2-5 proteins standing in past its ends, gives the full variable domain GAGVSQSPRYKVAKRGQDVALRCDPISGHVSLFWYQQALGQGPEFLTYFQNEAQLDKSGLPSDRFFAERPEGSVSTLKIQRTQQEDSAVYLCASSLNPWGGETQYFGPGTRLLVL.